These 26 T cell receptor beta chains share one sample of origin, sequenced in a study of identical twins. TCRdb reprocessed the 5' RACE reads via MiXCR and lists one record per CDR3 protein. The profile shows approximately 190,000 distinct CDR3 sequences, around a sixth of them singletons. The same data also went into a second study, on T cells expressing NK-cell markers.

The sequenced sample was CD8+ T cells sorted from blood. These receptors came from a woman between 18 and 29 years old in good health.

The chain recombines TRBV5-4 with TRBJ1-1; D not resolved. V lost 0 bases and J 4 bases, leaving 10 bases between the germline ends. The CDR3 has 14 amino acids. CDR1 is SGHNT and CDR2 is YYREEE in the germline V gene (reference sequence). In nucleotides, the CDR3 is TGTGCCAGCAGCTTGGTAAGGGAGGGCACTGAAGCTTTCTTT. Its protein product is CASSLVREGTEAFF.

The table lists this clonotype with a few counts. V gene TRBV9 combines with J gene TRBJ2-1; D may match TRBD1 or TRBD2 (6 bases each). From germline, CDR1 is SGDLS and CDR2 YYNGEE. This CDR3 is 16 amino acids long. Trimming removed 4 bases from V and 9 bases from J, with 23 bases in between. CDR3 sequence (DNA): TGTGCCAGCAGCCCTTCGGGGGACACACTACCCAGTGAGCAGTTCTTC. It yields the protein CASSPSGDTLPSEQFF.

In this sample, this clonotype turned up a few times. The rearrangement links TRBV12-3 or TRBV12-4 to TRBJ2-3; 8 bases are a match to TRBD1. Unmatched junction bases numbered 4, after V lost 5 bases and J lost 0 bases. The CDR3 length is 15 residues. This CDR3 is CASSGQGSSTDTQYF. Here the CDR3 DNA reads TGTGCCAGCAGTGGACAGGGTTCTAGCACAGATACGCAGTATTTT.

The chain is built from TRBV29-1 and TRBJ2-1, with 10 positions matching TRBD2. Germline V gene sequence: CDR1 SQVTM, CDR2 ANQGSEA. Trimming took 5 bases from V and 0 from J; bases not matched to a gene: 10. The CDR3 runs to 17 residues. The CDR3 bases are TGCAGCGTTTTGGGACTAGCGAAGGAAATCTCCTACAATGAGCAGTTCTTC. Protein sequence: CSVLGLAKEISYNEQFF.

The rearrangement links TRBV7-9 to TRBJ2-7, with D possibly called TRBD1 or TRBD2 (5 bases each). The CDR3 sequence is 14 residues long. V lost 5 bases, J lost 3 bases, and 14 bases lay in between. Per germline, CDR1 SEHNR and CDR2 FQNEAQ (reference sequence). CDR3 coding DNA: TGTGCCAGCAGCGCCGGGACCGCCTACTACGAGCAGTACTTC. Its protein product is CASSAGTAYYEQYF.

This clonotype was counted at least ten times. The chain is built from TRBV12-3 or TRBV12-4 and TRBJ2-1, with D unclear. The length of the CDR3 is 10 residues. V was clipped by 3 bases and J by 9 bases, with 3 bases between them. The CDR3 sequence: CASSFGEQFF. In DNA form, the CDR3 reads TGTGCCAGCAGTTTCGGTGAGCAGTTCTTC.

J is TRBJ1-2 and V is TRBV7-8; unclear D gene. Trimming stripped 2 bases from V and 8 bases from J, with 12 bases between. Germline loops: CDR1 SGHVS, CDR2 FQNEAQ. The CDR3 consists of 13 residues. The CDR3: CASSLLTSGGYTF. CDR3 nucleotides: TGTGCCAGCAGCTTACTGACTTCCGGGGGCTACACCTTC.

This clonotype was detected only a few times. This chain connects TRBV19 to TRBJ2-1, with D perhaps TRBD1 (6 bases). V lost 0 bases to trimming and J lost 9 bases, with 15 bases between them. The CDR3 sequence is 15 residues long. The germline V gene encodes CDR1 LNHDA and CDR2 SQIVND (reference sequence). The CDR3 protein is CASSIDQQGQTEQFF. DNA for the CDR3: TGTGCCAGTAGTATAGACCAACAGGGTCAAACTGAGCAGTTCTTC. Full variable domain (missing parts from reference TRBV19 and TRBJ2-1): DGGITQSPKYLFRKEGQNVTLSCEQNLNHDAMYWYRQDPGQGLRLIYYSQIVNDFQKGDIAEGYSVSREKKESFPLTVTSAQKNPTAFYLCASSIDQQGQTEQFFGPGTRLTVL.

V usage is TRBV12-3 or TRBV12-4 and J usage is TRBJ2-5, with D perhaps TRBD1 (5 bases). The ends were cut back, 7 bases at V and 1 base at J, with 13 bases in the middle. This CDR3 comprises 14 residues. The CDR3 reads CASTPDSIQETQYF. The CDR3 nucleotides are TGTGCCAGCACCCCCGACAGTATCCAAGAGACCCAGTACTTC.

This clonotype has a handful of counts. V gene TRBV6-5 combines with J gene TRBJ2-2; D remains ambiguous. V lost 4 bases, J lost 2 bases, and 14 bases lay in between. Germline CDR1 MNHEY, CDR2 SVGAGI. The length of the CDR3 is 16 residues. The CDR3 spells CASSSGVVINTGELFF. The CDR3 nucleotides read TGTGCCAGCAGTTCCGGAGTGGTTATTAACACCGGGGAGCTGTTTTTT.

CDR3 sequence: CASSPHPLHEQYF. The CDR3, as DNA: TGTGCCAGCAGCCCGCATCCCCTCCACGAGCAGTACTTC. The V call is TRBV21-1, the J call TRBJ2-7. TRBV21-1 is annotated as a pseudogene. The CDR3 sequence is 13 residues long.

The CDR3 bases are TGTGCCAGCAGTGAATCCTACCGGGACCCAGCCTACGAGCAGTACTTC. Amino acids: CASSESYRDPAYEQYF. The gene calls are TRBV25-1 and TRBJ2-7, with D perhaps matching TRBD1 or TRBD2 (5 bases each). V was trimmed by 1 base and J by 2 bases, leaving 15 bases between them. From germline, CDR1 is MGHDK and CDR2 SYGVNS. The CDR3 is made up of 16 amino acids.

This chain links TRBV7-6 with TRBJ2-7; D remains unclear. Germline lookup yields CDR1 SGHVS and CDR2 FNYEAQ. This CDR3 contains 14 residues. Trimming cost V 4 bases and J 4 bases, with 14 bases left between them. CDR3 amino acids: CASSSSLGSYEQYF. CDR3 DNA: TGTGCCAGCAGCTCCTCTTTAGGTTCGTACGAGCAGTACTTC.

V and J are TRBV18 and TRBJ1-5; D is uncertain. Germline CDR1 is KGHSH and CDR2 is LQKENI. The V end was cut by 7 bases, the J end by 2 bases, with 12 bases between. The CDR3 totals 14 residues. The CDR3 bases are TGTGCCAGCTGGTCTGGAGGGCGCAATCAGCCCCAGCATTTT. Amino acid sequence: CASWSGGRNQPQHF.

V is TRBV5-1 and J is TRBJ2-7, with D hard to call. V was pared by 3 bases and J by 6 bases, with 7 bases between. CDR1 is SGHRS, CDR2 YFSETQ, per germline. The CDR3 consists of 11 residues. The CDR3 DNA sequence: TGCGCCAGCAGCTACCAGTTCGAGCAGTACTTC. Translating it yields CASSYQFEQYF.

The chain is built from TRBV25-1 and TRBJ2-7, with D hard to call. Trimming pared 7 bases from V and 2 bases from J, leaving 9 bases between. The CDR3 covers 12 residues. The V gene's germline CDR1 is MGHDK and CDR2 SYGVNS. The CDR3 here is CASMDRTYEQYF. The CDR3 nucleotides are TGTGCCAGCATGGACCGCACCTACGAGCAGTACTTC.

In its sample, this clonotype was seen many times. This rearrangement joins TRBV6-2 or TRBV6-3 to TRBJ2-1; TRBD2 matches 10 bases. J gave up 9 bases and V 4 bases, and 9 bases lay outside the gene matches. The CDR3 spans 15 residues. CDR1 and CDR2 (germline): MNHEY, SVGEGT. The CDR3 loop reads CASSSLAGMSGEQFF. The CDR3 DNA reads as TGTGCCAGCAGTTCACTAGCGGGGATGAGTGGTGAGCAGTTCTTC.

V is TRBV7-9 and J is TRBJ2-1; D possibly uses TRBD1 or TRBD2 (5 bases each). The CDR3 contains 16 residues. The V end lost 5 bases, the J end lost 0 bases, and 14 bases lay between the germline ends. Per the germline V gene, CDR1 is SEHNR and CDR2 is FQNEAQ (reference sequence). CDR3 DNA sequence: TGTGCCAGCAGCCCTCGAGGGGAACACTCCTACAATGAGCAGTTCTTC. It is translated as CASSPRGEHSYNEQFF.

This chain uses TRBV4-1 with TRBJ2-1, with D perhaps TRBD2 (5 bases). Germline assignment: CDR1 MGHRA and CDR2 YSYEKL. V dropped 3 bases and J dropped 0 bases, with 12 bases sitting between them. This CDR3 has 16 amino acids. The CDR3 is CASSHGLGLSYNEQFF. CDR3 in DNA: TGCGCCAGCAGCCATGGACTGGGTCTCTCCTACAATGAGCAGTTCTTC.

This clonotype was picked up a small number of times. The V gene is TRBV7-9, the J gene TRBJ2-7, with 9 positions matching TRBD2. The CDR3 spans 14 residues. With 5 bases clipped from V and 3 bases from J, the junction kept 5 bases outside the gene matches. The V gene's germline CDR1 is SEHNR and CDR2 FQNEAQ (reference sequence). CDR3 bases: TGTGCCAGCAGCACTAGCGGGTACTACTACGAGCAGTACTTC. This encodes CASSTSGYYYEQYF.

This clonotype was seen ten or more times. J is TRBJ2-4 and V is TRBV9; maybe TRBD2 (5 bases). Trimming stripped 0 bases from V and 9 bases from J, with 10 bases between. CDR1 SGDLS and CDR2 YYNGEE come from the germline V gene. This CDR3 contains 13 residues. CDR3 sequence reads: CASSVGGSGIQYF. The CDR3 DNA reads TGTGCCAGCAGCGTAGGTGGCAGCGGCATTCAGTACTTC.

This clonotype showed up just a few times. This chain links TRBV29-1 with TRBJ1-2; D is unresolved. Germline assignment: CDR1 SQVTM and CDR2 ANQGSEA. This CDR3 contains 10 residues. V was cut by 3 bases and J by 6 bases, with 5 bases left in between. CDR3 amino acids: CSVEENGYTF. DNA of the CDR3: TGCAGCGTTGAGGAGAATGGCTACACCTTC.

The sample holds a few counts of this clonotype. The chain has TRBV7-9 and TRBJ2-3; 14 nucleotides match TRBD2. Looked up from germline, CDR1 is SEHNR and CDR2 is FQNEAQ (reference sequence). The trim removed 7 bases at V and 1 base at J, leaving 1 base unmatched. The CDR3 consists of 15 residues. In DNA form, the CDR3 reads TGTGCCAGCAAGGGACTAGCGGGGGGCACAGATACGCAGTATTTT. Amino acids: CASKGLAGGTDTQYF.

The rearrangement links TRBV20-1 to TRBJ2-1; 12 bases agree with TRBD2. Germline CDR1 reads DFQATT; CDR2 reads SNEGSKA (reference sequence). The CDR3 consists of 16 residues. With V trimmed by 1 base and J by 3 bases, 4 bases remained unmatched. CDR3 protein: CSARVTSGSFYNEQFF. CDR3 DNA: TGCAGTGCTAGAGTGACTAGCGGGAGCTTCTACAATGAGCAGTTCTTC.

The chain couples TRBV9 to TRBJ1-2; tentative D call: TRBD1 (6 bases). V shed 4 bases and J shed 3 bases, with 16 bases lying between them. Germline values: CDR1 SGDLS, CDR2 YYNGEE. The CDR3 consists of 15 residues. For the CDR3, the DNA is TGTGCCAGCAGCCCGACAACAGGACAGTACTATGGCTACACCTTC. As protein: CASSPTTGQYYGYTF.

This clonotype was found a few times. The V call is TRBV11-2, the J call TRBJ2-7, with TRBD1 matching 7 bases. J gave up 1 base and V 2 bases, and 8 bases lay outside the gene matches. Germline values: CDR1 SGHAT, CDR2 FQNNGV. The length of the CDR3 is 16 residues. Written as DNA, the CDR3 is TGTGCCAGCAGCTTAATGGTAGGGGGCGAGTCCTACGAGCAGTACTTC. Translated: CASSLMVGGESYEQYF.